This T cell receptor (beta chain) was documented in a study of blood T cell repertoires in COVID-19. Repertoires were generated with immunoSEQ multiplex PCR, while TCRdb's copy carries only in-frame clones and drops some. The sample has about 63,000 clones; around four fifths are singletons. One Seattle source followed patients from active infection through their disease course. The material sequenced was peripheral blood. The receptor comes from a man aged 60-69 years with COVID-19, enrolled during active disease.

The CDR3 nucleotides are TGTGCCTGGAGTTCGGACAGGGGAAAACTGTTTTTT. Its protein product is CAWSSDRGKLFF. The chain couples TRBV30 to TRBJ1-4; 9 nucleotides match TRBD1. V gave up 2 bases and J gave up 10 bases; unmatched junction bases: 2. This CDR3 comprises 12 residues. Germline CDR1 and CDR2: GTSNPN and SVGIG (reference sequence).